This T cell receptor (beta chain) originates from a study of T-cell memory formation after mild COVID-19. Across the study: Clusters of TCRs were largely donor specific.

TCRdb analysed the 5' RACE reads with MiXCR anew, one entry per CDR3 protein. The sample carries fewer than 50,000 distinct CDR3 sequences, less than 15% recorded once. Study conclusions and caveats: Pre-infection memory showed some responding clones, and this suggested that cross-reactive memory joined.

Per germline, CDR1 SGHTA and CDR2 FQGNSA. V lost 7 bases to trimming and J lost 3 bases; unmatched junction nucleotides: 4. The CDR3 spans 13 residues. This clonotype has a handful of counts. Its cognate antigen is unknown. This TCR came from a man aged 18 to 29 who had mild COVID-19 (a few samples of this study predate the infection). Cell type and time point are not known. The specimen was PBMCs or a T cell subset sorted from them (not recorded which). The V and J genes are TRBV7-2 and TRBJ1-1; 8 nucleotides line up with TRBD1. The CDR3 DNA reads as TGTGCCAGCATTGACAGGGGATACACTGAAGCTTTCTTT. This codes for CASIDRGYTEAFF.